Each of the 13 T cell receptor beta chains below was sequenced from the same sample in a study of CD4 T cells in relation to SARS-CoV-2 and coronaviruses. Their recognized antigens are unknown. Clones were sequenced by immunoSEQ multiplex PCR, and TCRdb holds only the in-frame ones, with some missing. The sample includes tens of thousands of clones, 77% of them seen just once. Material for sequencing was memory CD4+ T cells from PBMCs, cultured in vitro. The receptors shown here come from an adult with COVID-19.

The chain uses TRBV10-1 and TRBJ2-1, with 10 bases identical to TRBD2. The V and J ends lost 3 bases and 6 bases, in that order; junction bases with no gene match: 5. Per the germline V gene, CDR1 is WNHNN and CDR2 is SYGVQD (reference sequence). This CDR3 spans 15 amino acids. The CDR3 DNA is TGCGCCAGCAGTGATGGGGCTAGCGGGAGCAATGAGCAGTTCTTC. Encoded protein: CASSDGASGSNEQFF.

The V and J genes are TRBV1 and TRBJ2-1; TRBD2, the table's D call, lacks a check against the DNA. TRBV1 is a recognized pseudogene. The CDR3 is 15 residues long. The CDR3, as DNA: TGCACCAGCACCTTCCGGGACTGCAATTACAATGAGCAGTTCTTC. It translates to CTSTFRDCNYNEQFF.

The rearrangement links TRBV7-8 to TRBJ2-2, with TRBD2 matching 7 bases. Germline trimming cut 5 bases from V and 4 bases from J; bases unmatched to any gene: 7. From germline, CDR1 is SGHVS and CDR2 FQNEAQ. The CDR3 runs to 15 residues. The CDR3 loop is CASSLGEGRTGELFF. The CDR3 DNA reads TGTGCCAGCAGCCTAGGGGAGGGGCGCACCGGGGAGCTGTTTTTT.

The chain has TRBV2 and TRBJ2-5; a possible D gene is TRBD1 (6 bases). Trimming took 6 bases from V and 1 from J, leaving 15 bases between them. This CDR3 is 15 amino acids long. Germline CDR1 and CDR2: SNHLY and FYNNEI. The CDR3 nucleotides read TGTGCCAGCAGACAAACAGGGATCGGCCAAGAGACCCAGTACTTC. Its translation: CASRQTGIGQETQYF.

J is TRBJ2-6 and V is TRBV28, with TRBD1 identical over 12 bases. V shed 6 bases and J 3 bases; nucleotides not matched to a gene: 6. Germline V lookup: CDR1 MDHEN, CDR2 SYDVKM. This CDR3 has 17 residues. The CDR3 loop reads CASSTGTGGFGANVLTF. The CDR3 nucleotides are TGTGCCAGCAGCACCGGGACAGGGGGCTTTGGGGCCAACGTCCTGACTTTC.

CDR3 region: CASSVGVGTYTEAFF. The CDR3 coding sequence is TGTGCCAGCAGCGTAGGGGTGGGGACTTACACTGAAGCTTTCTTT. This chain connects TRBV9 to TRBJ1-1, with TRBD1 as a possible D gene (5 bases). CDR1 and CDR2 (germline): SGDLS, YYNGEE. The CDR3 is 15 amino acids. V lost 0 bases to trimming and J lost 3 bases, with 12 bases between them.

V and J are TRBV2 and TRBJ1-5; tentative D call: TRBD1 (5 bases). The CDR3 loop spans 17 amino acids. Looked up from germline, CDR1 is SNHLY and CDR2 is FYNNEI. V lost 0 bases and J lost 1, with 13 bases in between. The CDR3 nucleotides read TGTGCCAGCAGTGAAGCGCTGGGACCCGGGAGCAATCAGCCCCAGCATTTT. Its translation is CASSEALGPGSNQPQHF.

V usage is TRBV19 and J usage is TRBJ1-4; D uncertain. With 6 bases removed from V and 5 bases from J, the gap between germline ends came to 13 bases. The CDR3 extends over 14 amino acids. Germline-derived CDR1 and CDR2 are LNHDA and SQIVND (reference sequence). The DNA of the CDR3 is TGTGCCAGTAGATCGCGGCAGAAAAATGAAAAACTGTTTTTT. Translation gives CASRSRQKNEKLFF.

The rearrangement links TRBV19 to TRBJ2-1, with a possible D match to TRBD2 (7 bases). CDR1 is LNHDA and CDR2 is SQIVND in the germline V gene (reference sequence). Trimming removed 5 bases from V and 9 bases from J, with 20 bases in between. The CDR3 extends over 15 amino acids. CDR3 amino acids: CASSLGAGVFGEQFF. The DNA for the CDR3 is TGTGCCAGTAGTCTGGGGGCGGGAGTCTTCGGTGAGCAGTTCTTC.

The rearrangement joins TRBV28 to TRBJ1-1; D remains unclear. The CDR3 spans 12 residues. V dropped 5 bases and J dropped 6 bases, with 10 bases sitting between them. In germline, CDR1 is MDHEN, CDR2 SYDVKM. CDR3 amino acids: CASSRAFAEAFF. For the CDR3, the DNA is TGTGCCAGCAGTCGGGCCTTCGCTGAAGCTTTCTTT.

The CDR3 loop reads CASSLGQELLYTF. CDR3 DNA sequence: TGTGCCAGCAGCTTAGGACAGGAACTACTCTACACCTTC. The chain recombines TRBV7-9 with TRBJ1-2; TRBD1 is a possible D gene (6 bases). Germline-derived CDR1 and CDR2 are SEHNR and FQNEAQ (reference sequence). CDR3 length equals 13 residues. Trimming stripped 1 base from V and 10 bases from J, with 13 bases between. The variable domain in full, completed from reference TRBV7-9 and TRBJ1-2, reads DTGVSQNPRHKITKRGQNVTFRCDPISEHNRLYWYRQTLGQGPEFLTYFQNEAQLEKSRLLSDRFSAERPKGSFSTLEIQRTEQGDSAMYLCASSLGQELLYTFGSGTRLTVV.

This clone turned up a few times. The chain uses TRBV28 and TRBJ1-3; no reliable D call. Germline assignment: CDR1 MDHEN and CDR2 SYDVKM. V lost 6 bases to trimming and J lost 4 bases, with 10 bases between them. The CDR3 length is 13 residues. This CDR3 reads CASSLRPGNTIYF. The CDR3 nucleotides read TGTGCCAGCAGCCTTAGGCCCGGAAACACCATATATTTT.

The chain employs TRBV6-2 or TRBV6-3 and TRBJ2-1; D may correspond to TRBD1 or TRBD2 (5 bases each). The CDR3 covers 14 residues. Trimming pared 4 bases from V and 0 bases from J, leaving 7 bases between. In germline, CDR1 is MNHEY, CDR2 SVGEGT. This chain's CDR3 is CASSWGNSYNEQFF. CDR3 in DNA: TGTGCCAGCAGTTGGGGGAACTCCTACAATGAGCAGTTCTTC.